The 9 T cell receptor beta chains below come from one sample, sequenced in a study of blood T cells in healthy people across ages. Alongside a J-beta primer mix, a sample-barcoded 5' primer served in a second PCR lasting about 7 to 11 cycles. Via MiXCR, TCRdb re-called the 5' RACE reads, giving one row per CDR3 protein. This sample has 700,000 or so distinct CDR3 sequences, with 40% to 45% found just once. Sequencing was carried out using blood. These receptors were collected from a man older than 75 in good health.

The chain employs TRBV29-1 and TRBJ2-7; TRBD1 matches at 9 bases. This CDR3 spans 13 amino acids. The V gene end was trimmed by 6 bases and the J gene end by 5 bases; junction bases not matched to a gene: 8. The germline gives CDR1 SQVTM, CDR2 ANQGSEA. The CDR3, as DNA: TGCAGCGTCCGCCGGGACAGGGTCAACGAGCAGTACTTC. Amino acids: CSVRRDRVNEQYF.

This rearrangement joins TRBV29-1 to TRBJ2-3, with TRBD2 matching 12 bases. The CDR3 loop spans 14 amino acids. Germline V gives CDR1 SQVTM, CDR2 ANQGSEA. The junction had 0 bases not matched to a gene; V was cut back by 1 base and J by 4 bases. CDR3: CSVEASGGADTQYF. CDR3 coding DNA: TGCAGCGTTGAAGCTAGCGGGGGGGCAGATACGCAGTATTTT.

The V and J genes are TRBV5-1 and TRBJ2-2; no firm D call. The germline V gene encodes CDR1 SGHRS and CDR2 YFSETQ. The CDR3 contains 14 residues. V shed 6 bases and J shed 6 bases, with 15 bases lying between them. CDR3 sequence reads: CASIEVFGSGELFF. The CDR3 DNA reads TGCGCCAGCATTGAGGTATTTGGTTCCGGGGAGCTGTTTTTT.

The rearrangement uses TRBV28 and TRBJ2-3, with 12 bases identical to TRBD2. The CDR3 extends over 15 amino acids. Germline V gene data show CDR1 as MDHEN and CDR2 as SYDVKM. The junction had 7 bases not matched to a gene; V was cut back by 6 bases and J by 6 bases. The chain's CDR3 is CASRSLAGGTDTQYF. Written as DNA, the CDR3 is TGTGCCAGCAGATCTCTAGCGGGGGGGACCGATACGCAGTATTTT.

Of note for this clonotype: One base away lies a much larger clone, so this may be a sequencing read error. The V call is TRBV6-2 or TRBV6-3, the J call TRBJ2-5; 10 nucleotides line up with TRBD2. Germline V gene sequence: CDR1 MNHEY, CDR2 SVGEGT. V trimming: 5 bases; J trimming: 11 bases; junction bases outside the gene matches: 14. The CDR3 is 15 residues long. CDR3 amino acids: CASSLTSGCGNEQYF. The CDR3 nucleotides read TGTGCCAGCAGTCTGACTAGCGGGTGTGGCAATGAGCAGTACTTC.

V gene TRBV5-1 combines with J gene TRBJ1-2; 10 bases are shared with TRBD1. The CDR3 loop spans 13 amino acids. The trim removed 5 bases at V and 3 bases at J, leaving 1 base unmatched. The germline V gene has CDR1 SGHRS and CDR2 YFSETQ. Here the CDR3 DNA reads TGCGCCAGCAGTGGACAGGGGGACTATGGCTACACCTTC. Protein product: CASSGQGDYGYTF.

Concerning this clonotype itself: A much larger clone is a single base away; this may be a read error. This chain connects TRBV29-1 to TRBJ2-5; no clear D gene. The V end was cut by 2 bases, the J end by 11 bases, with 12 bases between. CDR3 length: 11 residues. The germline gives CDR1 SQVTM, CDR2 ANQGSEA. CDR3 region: CSVENLNEQYF. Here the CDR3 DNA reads TGCAGCGTTGAAAACCTTAATGAGCAGTACTTC. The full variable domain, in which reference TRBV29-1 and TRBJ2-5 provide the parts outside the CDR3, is SAVISQKPSRDICQRGTSLTIQCQVDSQVTMMFWYRQQPGQSLTLIATANQGSEATYESGFVIDKFPISRPNLTFSTLTVSNMSPEDSSIYLCSVENLNEQYFGPGTRLLVL.

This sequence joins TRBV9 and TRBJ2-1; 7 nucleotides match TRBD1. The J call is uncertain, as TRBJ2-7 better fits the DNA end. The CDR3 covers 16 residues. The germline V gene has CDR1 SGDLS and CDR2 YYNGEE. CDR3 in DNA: TGTGCCAGCAGCGTAGCCGGACAGGAGTCCTACAATGAGCAGTACTTC. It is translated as CASSVAGQESYNEQYF.

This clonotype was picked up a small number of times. This CDR3 is CASSTRTGGEQYF. The CDR3 DNA sequence: TGTGCCAGCAGTACCCGAACAGGGGGCGAGCAGTACTTC. The chain uses TRBV6-2 or TRBV6-3 and TRBJ2-7; the match to TRBD1 covers 8 bases. CDR3 size: 13 residues. Losses at the gene ends were 5 bases for V and 6 bases for J; bases not matched to a gene: 6. Germline V CDR1 and CDR2: MNHEY, SVGEGT.